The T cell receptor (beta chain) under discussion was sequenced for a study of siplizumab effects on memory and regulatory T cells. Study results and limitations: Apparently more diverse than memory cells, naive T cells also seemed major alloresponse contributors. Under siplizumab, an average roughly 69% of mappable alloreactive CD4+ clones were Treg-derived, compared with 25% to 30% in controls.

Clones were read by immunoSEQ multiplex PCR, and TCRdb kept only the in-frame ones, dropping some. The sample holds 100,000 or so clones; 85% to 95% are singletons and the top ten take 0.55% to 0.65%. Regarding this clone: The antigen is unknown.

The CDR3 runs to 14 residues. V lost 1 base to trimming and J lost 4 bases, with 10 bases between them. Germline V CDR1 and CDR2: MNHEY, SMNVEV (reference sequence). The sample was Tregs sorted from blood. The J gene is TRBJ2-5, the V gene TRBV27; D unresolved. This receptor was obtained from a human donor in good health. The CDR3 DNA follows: TGTGCCAGCAGTTTATGGGGTATGGGAGAGACCCAGTACTTC. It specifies CASSLWGMGETQYF.